One sample yielded the 17 T cell receptor beta chains listed below, sequenced in a study of memory CD4+ T cells and cytomegalovirus serostatus (dated by TCRdb to between 2019 and 2020). Receptors were amplified or captured by the immunoSEQ multiplex PCR assay. Held by TCRdb, this immuneACCESS table contains in-frame sequences only and omits some clones. Under half of the omission traces to an unresolved V gene where checked; the cause of the rest is unknown. Within this sample are some 57,000 clones, with roughly four fifths of them counted one time only. The ten largest clones represent 0.75% to 0.9% of the sample. A FACSAria II was used to sort memory CD4+ T cells, defined as single viable CD3+CD4+CD8-CD45RO+ cells. Material: memory CD4+ T cells from blood. These receptors were obtained from an adult in good health and CMV-seronegative.

This rearrangement joins TRBV29-1 to TRBJ2-1; D call uncertain. The CDR3 is 12 amino acids. Germline V gene lookup returns CDR1 SQVTM and CDR2 ANQGSEA. Trimming took 5 bases from V and 8 from J, leaving 13 bases between them. The CDR3 region has the DNA TGCAGCGTTAAGGACGAGATCCATGAGCAGTTCTTC. Translation gives CSVKDEIHEQFF.

The chain links TRBV5-1 to TRBJ2-7; D gene unclear. Trimming took off 4 bases at V and 3 bases at J, with 5 bases between the two ends. Germline V CDR1 and CDR2: SGHRS, YFSETQ. The CDR3 has 11 amino acids. CDR3 DNA sequence: TGCGCCAGCAGCGGAAGCTACGAGCAGTACTTC. This encodes CASSGSYEQYF.

This chain connects TRBV6-1 to TRBJ2-7, with no clear D. In germline, CDR1 is MNHNS, CDR2 SASEGT. V gave up 6 bases and J gave up 6 bases, with 15 bases separating them. The CDR3 runs to 13 residues. CDR3: CASSTLRAVEQYF. CDR3 DNA: TGTGCCAGCAGCACCTTAAGGGCGGTCGAGCAGTACTTC.

V and J are TRBV25-1 and TRBJ2-2; unclear D gene. Between the trimmed V and J ends, which lost 3 bases and 5 bases, there was a span of 13 bases. The CDR3 contains 15 residues. Looked up from germline, CDR1 is MGHDK and CDR2 is SYGVNS. The CDR3 region is CASSEGGRITGELFF. CDR3 sequence (DNA): TGTGCCAGCAGTGAGGGCGGACGGATTACCGGGGAGCTGTTTTTT. Drawing the rest from reference TRBV25-1 and TRBJ2-2, the complete variable domain is EADIYQTPRYLVIGTGKKITLECSQTMGHDKMYWYQQDPGMELHLIHYSYGVNSTEKGDLSSESTVSRIRTEHFPLTLESARPSHTSQYLCASSEGGRITGELFFGEGSRLTVL.

The table lists this clone with a few counts. The V and J genes are TRBV13 and TRBJ2-3; D is possibly TRBD2 (5 bases). The CDR3 is 16 residues long. Germline assignment: CDR1 PRHDT and CDR2 FYEKMQ (reference sequence). Trimming stripped 0 bases from V and 5 bases from J, with 15 bases between. The CDR3 spells CASSLGLGVGLDTQYF. CDR3 DNA sequence: TGTGCCAGCAGCTTAGGCCTCGGGGTGGGTCTAGATACGCAGTATTTT.

This chain joins TRBV19 and TRBJ2-2; D unclear. The CDR3 loop spans 12 amino acids. CDR1 is LNHDA, CDR2 SQIVND, per germline (reference sequence). Trimming cost V 6 bases and J 6 bases, with 8 bases left between them. As DNA, the CDR3 is TGTGCCAGTAGGCTCTTAGCCGGGGAGCTGTTTTTT. It is translated as CASRLLAGELFF.

The rearrangement uses TRBV14 and TRBJ1-3, with 10 bases that match TRBD1. The CDR3 has 16 residues. The V and J ends lost 4 bases and 7 bases, in that order; junction bases with no gene match: 10. Germline-derived CDR1 and CDR2 are SGHDN and FVKESK. In DNA, the CDR3 is TGTGCCAGCAGCCCCTCCTCGACAGGGGGCCCGAACACCATATATTTT. Translating it yields CASSPSSTGGPNTIYF.

The CDR3 DNA sequence: TGTGCCGGGCGGGGGAGAGCGAACACCGGGGAGCTGTTTTTT. Its protein product is CAGRGRANTGELFF. This chain links TRBV30 with TRBJ2-2; 7 bases fit TRBD2. CDR1 is GTSNPN and CDR2 is SVGIG in the germline V gene (reference sequence). This CDR3 comprises 14 residues. V was clipped by 8 bases and J by 0 bases; unmatched bases: 6.

The J gene is TRBJ1-3, the V gene TRBV5-1, with D tentatively TRBD1 (6 bases). Between the trimmed V and J ends, which lost 0 bases and 3 bases, there was a span of 16 bases. The CDR3 is 17 amino acids. Looked up from germline, CDR1 is SGHRS and CDR2 is YFSETQ. This CDR3 is CASSLDGWAGVGNTIYF. The CDR3 DNA is TGCGCCAGCAGCTTGGATGGTTGGGCAGGGGTTGGAAACACCATATATTTT.

This clone was seen once. This chain uses TRBV7-2 with TRBJ2-5; D not resolved. Per the germline V gene, CDR1 is SGHTA and CDR2 is FQGNSA. The length of the CDR3 is 13 residues. Trimming shortened V by 7 bases and J by 5 bases, and 14 bases separated the two germline ends. The chain's CDR3 is CASNSRNPETQYF. In nucleotides, the CDR3 is TGTGCCAGCAACAGCAGGAATCCCGAGACCCAGTACTTC.

The V gene is TRBV6-5, the J gene TRBJ1-1, with no clear D. This CDR3 spans 14 amino acids. Trimming removed 0 bases from V and 5 bases from J, with 10 bases in between. The V gene's germline CDR1 is MNHEY and CDR2 SVGAGI. CDR3 DNA: TGTGCCAGCAGTTACTCAGGGAAACGGACTGAAGCTTTCTTT. This sequence encodes CASSYSGKRTEAFF.

This clone was found a few times. Since a much larger clone is just one base distant, this may be a read error. This same CDR3 is encoded by further DNA sequences in the sample. V is TRBV5-1 and J is TRBJ1-1, with a possible D match to TRBD1 (6 bases). Trimming left V 3 bases short and J 1 base short, with 10 bases between. Looked up from germline, CDR1 is SGHRS and CDR2 is YFSETQ. This CDR3 comprises 14 residues. CDR3 region: CASSSGQPNTEAFF. The CDR3, as DNA: TGCGCCAGCAGCTCAGGACAGCCGAACACTGAAGCTTTCTTT.

The chain combines TRBV7-2 with TRBJ1-5; perhaps TRBD1 as D (5 bases). The CDR3 totals 16 residues. Germline lookup yields CDR1 SGHTA and CDR2 FQGNSA. V lost 5 bases and J lost 6, with 20 bases in between. The CDR3 region has the DNA TGTGCCAGCAGCGTGACTGGGGCAGGAGAGGCTCAGCCCCAGCATTTT. Translating it yields CASSVTGAGEAQPQHF.

V gene TRBV28 combines with J gene TRBJ2-2, with a tentative D call TRBD1 (6 bases). This CDR3 has 13 residues. Per the germline V gene, CDR1 is MDHEN and CDR2 is SYDVKM. Trimming removed 6 bases from V and 7 bases from J, with 12 bases in between. Here the CDR3 DNA reads TGTGCCAGCAGAACAGGGTCGGGCGGGGAGCTGTTTTTT. Protein: CASRTGSGGELFF.

The genes are TRBV7-3 and TRBJ2-1; 7 bases line up with TRBD1. This CDR3 contains 14 residues. Germline V lookup: CDR1 SGHTA, CDR2 FQGTGA. Trimming took 3 bases from V and 9 from J; bases not matched to a gene: 8. The CDR3 DNA reads TGTGCCAGCAGCTTCACAGGGGAGCTGAGTGAGCAGTTCTTC. Translated, it gives CASSFTGELSEQFF.

The gene calls are TRBV9 and TRBJ1-1; D is perhaps TRBD1 (5 bases). Trimming stripped 0 bases from V and 0 bases from J, with 9 bases between. This CDR3 contains 15 residues. Germline CDR1 SGDLS, CDR2 YYNGEE. CDR3 nucleotide sequence: TGTGCCAGCAGCGTAGGTTGGGGGGTGAACACTGAAGCTTTCTTT. As protein: CASSVGWGVNTEAFF.

This chain uses TRBV7-8 with TRBJ2-1; 8 nucleotides match TRBD2. Trimming at V came to 1 base and at J to 13 bases, leaving 15 bases not matched to a gene. The V gene's germline CDR1 is SGHVS and CDR2 FQNEAQ. The CDR3 is 16 amino acids. CDR3 sequence (DNA): TGTGCCAGCAGCTTAGTCGCCGGGAGGGGTTTTGGCGACCAGTTCTTC. Translating it yields CASSLVAGRGFGDQFF.